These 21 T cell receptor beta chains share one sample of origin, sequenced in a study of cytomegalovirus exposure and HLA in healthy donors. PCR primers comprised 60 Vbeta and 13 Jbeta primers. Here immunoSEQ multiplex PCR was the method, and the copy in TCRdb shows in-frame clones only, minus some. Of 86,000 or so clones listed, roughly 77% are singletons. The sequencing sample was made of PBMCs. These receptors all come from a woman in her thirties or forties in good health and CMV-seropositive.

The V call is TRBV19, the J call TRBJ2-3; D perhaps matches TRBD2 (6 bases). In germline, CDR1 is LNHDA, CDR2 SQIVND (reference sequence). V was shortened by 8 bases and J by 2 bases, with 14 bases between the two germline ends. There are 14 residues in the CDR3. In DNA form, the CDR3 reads TGTGCCAGTCGAAGCGGGCGAGACACAGATACGCAGTATTTT. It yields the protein CASRSGRDTDTQYF. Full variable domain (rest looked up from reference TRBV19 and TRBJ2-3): DGGITQSPKYLFRKEGQNVTLSCEQNLNHDAMYWYRQDPGQGLRLIYYSQIVNDFQKGDIAEGYSVSREKKESFPLTVTSAQKNPTAFYLCASRSGRDTDTQYFGPGTRLTVL.

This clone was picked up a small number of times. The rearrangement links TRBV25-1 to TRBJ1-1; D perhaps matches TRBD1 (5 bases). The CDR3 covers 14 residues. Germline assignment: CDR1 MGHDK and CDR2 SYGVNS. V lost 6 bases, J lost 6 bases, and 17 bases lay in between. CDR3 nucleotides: TGTGCCAGCAGGGGGGGAGGGGCTATGGCTGAAGCTTTCTTT. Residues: CASRGGGAMAEAFF.

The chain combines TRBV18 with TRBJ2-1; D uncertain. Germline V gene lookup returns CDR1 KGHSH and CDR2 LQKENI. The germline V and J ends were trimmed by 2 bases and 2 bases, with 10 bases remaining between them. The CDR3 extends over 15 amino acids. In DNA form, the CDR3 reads TGTGCCAGCTCACCAGGGCAGGAAACCTACAATGAGCAGTTCTTC. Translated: CASSPGQETYNEQFF.

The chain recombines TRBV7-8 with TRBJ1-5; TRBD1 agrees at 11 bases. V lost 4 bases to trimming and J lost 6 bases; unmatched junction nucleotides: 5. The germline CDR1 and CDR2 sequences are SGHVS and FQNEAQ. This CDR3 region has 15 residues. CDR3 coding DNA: TGTGCCAGCAGCTCGGGACAGGGGGGATCTCAGCCCCAGCATTTT. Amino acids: CASSSGQGGSQPQHF. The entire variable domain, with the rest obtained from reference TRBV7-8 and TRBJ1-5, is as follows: GAGVSQSPRYKVAKRGQDVALRCDPISGHVSLFWYQQALGQGPEFLTYFQNEAQLDKSGLPSDRFFAERPEGSVSTLKIQRTQQEDSAVYLCASSSGQGGSQPQHFGDGTRLSIL.

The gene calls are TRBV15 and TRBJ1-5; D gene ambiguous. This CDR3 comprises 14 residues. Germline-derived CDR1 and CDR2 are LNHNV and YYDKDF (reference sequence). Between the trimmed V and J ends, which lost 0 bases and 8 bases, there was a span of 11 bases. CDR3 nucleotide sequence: TGTGCCACCAGCAGAGATCGCGCGAGGGAGCCCCAGCATTTT. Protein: CATSRDRAREPQHF.

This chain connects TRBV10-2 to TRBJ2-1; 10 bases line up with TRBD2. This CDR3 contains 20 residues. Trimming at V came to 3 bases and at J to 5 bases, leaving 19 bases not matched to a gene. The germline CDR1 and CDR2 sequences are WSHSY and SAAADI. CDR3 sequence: CASSERGGMSSGGIDNEQFF. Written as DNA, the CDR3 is TGCGCCAGCAGTGAAAGGGGAGGTATGTCTAGCGGGGGTATCGACAATGAGCAGTTCTTC.

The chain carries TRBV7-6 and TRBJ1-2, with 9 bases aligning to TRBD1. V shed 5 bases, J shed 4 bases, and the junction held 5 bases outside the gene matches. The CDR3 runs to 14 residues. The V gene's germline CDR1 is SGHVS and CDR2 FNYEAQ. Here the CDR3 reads CASSQGTGLYGYTF. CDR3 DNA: TGTGCCAGCAGCCAAGGGACAGGGCTCTATGGCTACACCTTC.

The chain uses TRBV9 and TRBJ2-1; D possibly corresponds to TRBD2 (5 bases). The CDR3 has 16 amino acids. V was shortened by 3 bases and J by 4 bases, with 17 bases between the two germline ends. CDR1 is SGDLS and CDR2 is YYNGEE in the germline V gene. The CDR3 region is CASSARYSGKYNEQFF. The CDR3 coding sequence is TGTGCCAGCAGCGCCAGATACAGCGGTAAATACAATGAGCAGTTCTTC.

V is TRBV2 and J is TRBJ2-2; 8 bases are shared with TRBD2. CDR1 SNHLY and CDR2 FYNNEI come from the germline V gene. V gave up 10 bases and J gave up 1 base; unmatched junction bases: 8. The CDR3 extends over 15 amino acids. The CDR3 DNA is TGTGCCAAGCAGGCGAGCGGGGGGAACACCGGGGAGCTGTTTTTT. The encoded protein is CAKQASGGNTGELFF.

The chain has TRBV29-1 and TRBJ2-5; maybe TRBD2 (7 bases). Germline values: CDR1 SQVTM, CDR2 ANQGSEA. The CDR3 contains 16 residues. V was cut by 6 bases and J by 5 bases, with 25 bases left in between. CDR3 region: CSVLGGAAGIRETQYF. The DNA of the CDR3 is TGCAGCGTCTTAGGGGGGGCCGCGGGGATTAGGGAGACCCAGTACTTC.

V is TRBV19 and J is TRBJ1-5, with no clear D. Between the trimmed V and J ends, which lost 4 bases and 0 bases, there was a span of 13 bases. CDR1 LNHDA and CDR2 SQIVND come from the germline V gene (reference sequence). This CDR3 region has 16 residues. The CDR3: CASSTQQYYSNQPQHF. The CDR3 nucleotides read TGTGCCAGTAGTACCCAACAGTATTATAGCAATCAGCCCCAGCATTTT.

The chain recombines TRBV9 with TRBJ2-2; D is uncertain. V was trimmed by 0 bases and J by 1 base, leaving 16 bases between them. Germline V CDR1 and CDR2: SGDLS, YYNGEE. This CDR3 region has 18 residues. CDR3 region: CASSVDFRDILNTGELFF. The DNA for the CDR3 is TGTGCCAGCAGCGTAGATTTTCGCGACATTTTGAACACCGGGGAGCTGTTTTTT.

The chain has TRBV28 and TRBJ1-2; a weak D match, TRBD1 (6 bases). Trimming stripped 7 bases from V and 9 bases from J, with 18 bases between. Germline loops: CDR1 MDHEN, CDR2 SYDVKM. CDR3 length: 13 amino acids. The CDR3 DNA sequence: TGTGCCAGCACCCGGGGGGACAACAAACGCTACACCTTC. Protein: CASTRGDNKRYTF.

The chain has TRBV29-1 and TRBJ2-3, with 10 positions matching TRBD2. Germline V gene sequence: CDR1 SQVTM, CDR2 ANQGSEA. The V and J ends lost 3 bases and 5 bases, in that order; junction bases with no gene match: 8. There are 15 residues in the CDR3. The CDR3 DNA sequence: TGCAGCGTTGATTCTAGCGGGAGAACAGGAGATACGCAGTATTTT. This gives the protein CSVDSSGRTGDTQYF.

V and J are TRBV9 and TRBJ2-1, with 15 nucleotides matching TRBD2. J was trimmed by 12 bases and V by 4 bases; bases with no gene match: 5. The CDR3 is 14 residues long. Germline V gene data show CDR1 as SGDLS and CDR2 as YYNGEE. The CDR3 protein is CASSLGTSGRWQFF. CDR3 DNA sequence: TGTGCCAGCAGCCTCGGGACTAGCGGGAGGTGGCAGTTCTTC.

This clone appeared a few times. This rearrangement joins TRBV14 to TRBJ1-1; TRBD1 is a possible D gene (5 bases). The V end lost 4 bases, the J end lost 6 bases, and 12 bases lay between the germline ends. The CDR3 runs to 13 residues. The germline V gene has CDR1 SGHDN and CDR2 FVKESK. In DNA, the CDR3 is TGTGCCAGCAGCCTCAGGTGGGGGGCTGAAGCTTTCTTT. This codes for CASSLRWGAEAFF.

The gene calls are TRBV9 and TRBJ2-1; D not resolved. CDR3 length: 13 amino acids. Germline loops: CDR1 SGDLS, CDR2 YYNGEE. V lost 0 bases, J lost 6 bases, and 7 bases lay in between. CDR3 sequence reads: CASSVGPGNEQFF. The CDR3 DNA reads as TGTGCCAGCAGCGTAGGCCCCGGCAATGAGCAGTTCTTC.

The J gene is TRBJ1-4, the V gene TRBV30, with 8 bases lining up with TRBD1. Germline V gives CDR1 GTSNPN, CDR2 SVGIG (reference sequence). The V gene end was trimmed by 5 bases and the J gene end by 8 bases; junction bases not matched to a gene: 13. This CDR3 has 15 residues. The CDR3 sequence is CAWSIRQGSKEKLFF. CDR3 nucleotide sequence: TGTGCCTGGTCAATCCGACAGGGGAGTAAGGAAAAACTGTTTTTT.

The CDR3 nucleotides are TGCGCCAGCAGCCCGAGGCCCGATTTACAGGGAAACGGCTACACCTTC. As protein: CASSPRPDLQGNGYTF. The rearrangement links TRBV5-1 to TRBJ1-2, with D possibly matching TRBD1 (6 bases). Per the germline V gene, CDR1 is SGHRS and CDR2 is YFSETQ. The CDR3 covers 16 residues. Trimming shortened V by 4 bases and J by 8 bases, and 24 bases separated the two germline ends.

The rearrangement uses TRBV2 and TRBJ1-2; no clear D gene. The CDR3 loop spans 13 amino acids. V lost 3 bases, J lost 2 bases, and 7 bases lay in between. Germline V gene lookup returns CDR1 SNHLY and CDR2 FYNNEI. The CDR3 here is CASSDSVNYGYTF. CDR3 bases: TGTGCCAGCAGTGACAGCGTCAACTATGGCTACACCTTC. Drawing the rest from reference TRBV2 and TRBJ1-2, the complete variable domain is EPEVTQTPSHQVTQMGQEVILRCVPISNHLYFYWYRQILGQKVEFLVSFYNNEISEKSEIFDDQFSVERPDGSNFTLKIRSTKLEDSAMYFCASSDSVNYGYTFGSGTRLTVV.

The CDR3: CASSAQGAPSYNEQFF. In DNA form, the CDR3 reads TGTGCCAGCAGCGCACAGGGGGCTCCGTCCTACAATGAGCAGTTCTTC. J is TRBJ2-1 and V is TRBV9, with 9 bases lining up with TRBD1. The ends lost 3 bases at V and 1 base at J; junction bases unmatched: 5. Per germline, CDR1 SGDLS and CDR2 YYNGEE. This CDR3 spans 16 amino acids.